Below are 25 T cell receptor beta chains sequenced from a single sample in a study of neurological immune-mediated disorders. MiXCR was run by TCRdb on the 5' RACE reads, yielding one entry per CDR3 protein. Found here are tens of thousands of distinct CDR3 sequences, 3.5% to 4.5% of them singletons; the top ten hold roughly 2%. Source material: PBMCs. These receptors all stem from a woman aged 50 to 65 with multiple sclerosis.

This clonotype was observed many times. The V call is TRBV5-1, the J call TRBJ2-7; 9 bases fit TRBD1. The CDR3 covers 15 residues. V was pared by 0 bases and J by 4 bases, with 5 bases of the junction left unmatched. Germline values: CDR1 SGHRS, CDR2 YFSETQ. The CDR3 protein is CASSLGGTGSYEQYF. In nucleotides, the CDR3 is TGCGCCAGCAGCTTGGGGGGGACAGGGTCATACGAGCAGTACTTC.

Worth noting for this clonotype: A read error may explain this, as a much larger clone is one base away. This chain links TRBV5-1 with TRBJ2-5, with no clear D. There are 13 residues in the CDR3. Trimming shortened V by 4 bases and J by 3 bases, and 10 bases separated the two germline ends. Germline V gene data show CDR1 as SGHRS and CDR2 as YFSETQ. The CDR3 nucleotides are TGCGCCAGCAGCGTGGAAACAAAAGAGACCCAGTACTTC. It yields the protein CASSVETKETQYF.

Ten or more counts support this clonotype. The chain couples TRBV27 to TRBJ2-7; TRBD1 aligns across 7 bases. With V trimmed by 7 bases and J by 5 bases, 5 bases remained unmatched. The germline gives CDR1 MNHEY, CDR2 SMNVEV (reference sequence). The CDR3 is 12 amino acids. The CDR3 region is CASTDRAHEQYF. CDR3 DNA sequence: TGTGCCAGCACAGACAGGGCACACGAGCAGTACTTC.

This clonotype was detected only a few times. The chain has TRBV2 and TRBJ2-2; D uncertain. The V gene lost 3 bases and the J gene lost 4 bases, with 6 bases spanning the gap. CDR3 length: 13 residues. Germline assignment: CDR1 SNHLY and CDR2 FYNNEI. CDR3 nucleotides: TGTGCCAGCAGTGAGGGGATCACCGGGGAGCTGTTTTTT. Protein sequence: CASSEGITGELFF.

In this sample, this clonotype turned up many times. The V and J genes are TRBV10-3 and TRBJ2-1; 7 nucleotides align to TRBD2. Germline lookup yields CDR1 ENHRY and CDR2 SYGVKD. V lost 3 bases to trimming and J lost 7 bases; unmatched junction nucleotides: 9. CDR3 length: 15 residues. The CDR3: CAISDSGRAQNEQFF. The CDR3 DNA reads as TGTGCCATCAGTGACTCAGGGAGGGCCCAGAATGAGCAGTTCTTC.

Comment on this clonotype: The conserved phenylalanine or tryptophan is not found at the CDR3 terminus, so this likely reflects a read error. The chain uses TRBV15 and TRBJ2-4; 11 nucleotides agree with TRBD2. Germline CDR1 is LNHNV and CDR2 is YYDKDF (reference sequence). The CDR3 runs 16 residues. V lost 1 base, J lost 5 bases, and 4 bases stayed unmatched. CDR3: CATSRGLAGWENIQYN. Here the CDR3 DNA reads TGTGCCACCAGCAGAGGACTAGCGGGGTGGGAAAACATTCAGTACAAC.

The sample holds a few counts of this clonotype. One junction end disagrees with the germline gene, perhaps due to a read error. The genes are TRBV7-2 and TRBJ1-5; D perhaps matches TRBD1 (6 bases). This CDR3 is built from 14 residues. Germline V CDR1 and CDR2: SGHTA, FQGNSA. The chain's CDR3 is CASSLKAGDQPQNF. CDR3 bases: TGTGCCAGCAGCTTAAAGGCAGGGGATCAGCCCCAGAATTTT.

This clonotype was seen repeatedly, ten times or more. The chain has TRBV29-1 and TRBJ2-7, with TRBD1 as a possible D gene (6 bases). The CDR3 spans 13 residues. Trimming took 4 bases from V and 2 from J, leaving 12 bases between them. From germline, CDR1 is SQVTM and CDR2 ANQGSEA. CDR3 region: CSVARDTPYEQYF. The CDR3 DNA reads as TGCAGCGTTGCCCGGGACACCCCCTACGAGCAGTACTTC.

This clonotype was counted ten times or more. The chain links TRBV6-5 to TRBJ2-7, with D tentatively TRBD1 (5 bases). The ends were cut back, 7 bases at V and 1 base at J, with 17 bases in the middle. Germline lookup yields CDR1 MNHEY and CDR2 SVGAGI. The CDR3 is made up of 15 amino acids. The DNA of the CDR3 is TGTGCCAGCAAAATTTCCAGGGTGGGGTCCTACGAGCAGTACTTC. The encoded protein is CASKISRVGSYEQYF.

In its sample, this clonotype was seen many times. The chain employs TRBV12-3 or TRBV12-4 and TRBJ2-1, with 11 bases that match TRBD2. The CDR3 extends over 17 amino acids. After removal of 5 bases from V and 1 base from J, the junction contained 7 bases not matched to a gene. CDR3: CASSPTSGSTSYNEQFF. The CDR3 DNA is TGTGCCAGCAGTCCTACTAGCGGGAGTACGTCCTACAATGAGCAGTTCTTC.

In its sample, this clonotype was seen many times. The CDR3 region has the DNA TGCGCCAGCAGCCATAGGGGACTAGCGGGGAACACCGGGGAGCTGTTTTTT. Protein sequence: CASSHRGLAGNTGELFF. The chain uses TRBV4-3 and TRBJ2-2, with 12 bases aligning to TRBD2. The CDR3 has 17 residues. V trimming: 3 bases; J trimming: 1 base; junction bases outside the gene matches: 3. Germline V gene sequence: CDR1 LGHNA, CDR2 YSLEER.

There are many counts of this clonotype. This chain links TRBV7-9 with TRBJ2-1, with D perhaps TRBD1 (7 bases). CDR1 is SEHNR and CDR2 is FQNEAQ in the germline V gene (reference sequence). This CDR3 is 15 amino acids long. The V end lost 2 bases, the J end lost 7 bases, and 15 bases lay between the germline ends. The DNA of the CDR3 is TGTGCCAGCAGCTTAAGTTGGCAGGGGGGAAATGAGCAGTTCTTC. Translating it yields CASSLSWQGGNEQFF.

This clonotype came up many times. The CDR3 protein is CSVRQGSGTDTQYF. The CDR3 DNA is TGCAGCGTCCGACAGGGAAGTGGCACAGATACGCAGTATTTT. The chain couples TRBV29-1 to TRBJ2-3, with 7 nucleotides matching TRBD1. The CDR3 has 14 amino acids. Trimming at V came to 6 bases and at J to 1 base, leaving 7 bases not matched to a gene. Looked up from germline, CDR1 is SQVTM and CDR2 is ANQGSEA.

This chain connects TRBV20-1 to TRBJ1-2; D remains unclear. The germline gives CDR1 DFQATT, CDR2 SNEGSKA (reference sequence). CDR3 length: 17 residues. V dropped 4 bases and J dropped 5 bases, with 26 bases sitting between them. This CDR3 is CSANMWAKDLPPYGYTF. For the CDR3, the DNA is TGCAGTGCTAATATGTGGGCAAAGGATCTCCCGCCTTATGGCTACACCTTC.

This clonotype was counted ten times or more. The chain combines TRBV9 with TRBJ2-7; 11 bases match TRBD2. The V gene's germline CDR1 is SGDLS and CDR2 YYNGEE. With 1 base clipped from V and 6 bases from J, the junction kept 3 bases outside the gene matches. CDR3 length: 14 amino acids. The CDR3 DNA is TGTGCCAGCAGCGTAACTAGCGGGAGTCGCGAGCAGTACTTC. It codes for CASSVTSGSREQYF.

This clonotype showed up just a few times. The chain combines TRBV18 with TRBJ1-5; D not resolved. V was shortened by 2 bases and J by 0 bases, with 5 bases between the two germline ends. The germline V gene has CDR1 KGHSH and CDR2 LQKENI. This CDR3 has 14 amino acids. CDR3 residues: CASSPGNSNQPQHF. The DNA for the CDR3 is TGTGCCAGCTCACCAGGCAATAGCAATCAGCCCCAGCATTTT.

This clonotype is medium-sized within its sample. This chain links TRBV20-1 with TRBJ1-1; D unresolved. Trimming left V 3 bases short and J 10 bases short, with 18 bases between. Germline V gene sequence: CDR1 DFQATT, CDR2 SNEGSKA (reference sequence). The length of the CDR3 is 13 residues. The CDR3 nucleotides read TGCAGTGCTAGTCTGCGCGGGTCTCTCCGAGCTTTCTTT. This codes for CSASLRGSLRAFF.

This clonotype occurred a few times. This chain uses TRBV5-1 with TRBJ2-7; 9 nucleotides align to TRBD2. The germline V gene encodes CDR1 SGHRS and CDR2 YFSETQ. Trimming removed 0 bases from V and 2 bases from J; junction bases left unmatched: 12. The CDR3 spans 18 residues. DNA for the CDR3: TGCGCCAGCAGCTTGGGGCTTCGGGCTAGCGGGAATACCTACGAGCAGTACTTC. Amino acids: CASSLGLRASGNTYEQYF.

The chain links TRBV6-2 or TRBV6-3 to TRBJ2-2; either TRBD1 or TRBD2 may fit D (5 bases each). The germline V gene has CDR1 MNHEY and CDR2 SVGEGT. V lost 10 bases and J 3 bases, leaving 15 bases between the germline ends. This CDR3 is 14 amino acids long. CDR3 bases: TGTGCCACAAAGAAAGGGACCTACACCGGGGAGCTGTTTTTT. It is translated as CATKKGTYTGELFF.

This clonotype occurred many times. The chain links TRBV27 to TRBJ2-2; D unresolved. Trimming removed 2 bases at V and 4 bases at J, with 11 bases between. The CDR3 extends over 15 amino acids. Per the germline V gene, CDR1 is MNHEY and CDR2 is SMNVEV (reference sequence). CDR3 sequence (DNA): TGTGCCAGCAGTTTAAGGCAGGTTCGCACCGGGGAGCTGTTTTTT. It translates to CASSLRQVRTGELFF.

There are many counts of this clonotype. This rearrangement joins TRBV20-1 to TRBJ2-1; 7 bases agree with TRBD2. Germline V gene data show CDR1 as DFQATT and CDR2 as SNEGSKA (reference sequence). This CDR3 region has 16 residues. J gave up 0 bases and V 2 bases, and 7 bases lay outside the gene matches. CDR3 loop: CSARPGTTSSYNEQFF. The DNA of the CDR3 is TGCAGTGCTAGACCCGGGACTACAAGCTCCTACAATGAGCAGTTCTTC.

This clonotype has at least ten counts. The rearrangement joins TRBV2 to TRBJ2-2; TRBD1 matches 9 bases. Germline assignment: CDR1 SNHLY and CDR2 FYNNEI. Trimming at V came to 8 bases and at J to 2 bases, leaving 6 bases not matched to a gene. The CDR3 spans 15 residues. For the CDR3, the DNA is TGTGCCAGCTTTCGGGGACAGGGTAACACCGGGGAGCTGTTTTTT. It translates to CASFRGQGNTGELFF.

Ten or more counts support this clonotype. V usage is TRBV11-3 and J usage is TRBJ2-1, with TRBD2 matching 12 bases. Germline V gives CDR1 SGHNT, CDR2 YENEEA. CDR3 length equals 16 residues. J gave up 0 bases and V 5 bases, and 2 bases lay outside the gene matches. In DNA, the CDR3 is TGTGCCAGCAGCAAGACTAGCGGGAGCTCCTACAATGAGCAGTTCTTC. Translation gives CASSKTSGSSYNEQFF.

This clonotype was counted ten times or more. The chain has TRBV5-1 and TRBJ2-1, with 8 bases that match TRBD2. The V gene end was trimmed by 3 bases and the J gene end by 4 bases; junction bases not matched to a gene: 3. The CDR3 extends over 14 amino acids. Germline CDR1 SGHRS, CDR2 YFSETQ. The CDR3 loop is CASSWLAGYNEQFF. CDR3 nucleotides: TGCGCCAGCAGCTGGTTAGCGGGATACAATGAGCAGTTCTTC. Looking up the rest from reference TRBV5-1 and TRBJ2-1 gives the full variable domain: KAGVTQTPRYLIKTRGQQVTLSCSPISGHRSVSWYQQTPGQGLQFLFEYFSETQRNKGNFPGRFSGRQFSNSRSEMNVSTLELGDSALYLCASSWLAGYNEQFFGPGTRLTVL.

This clonotype was observed many times. This chain links TRBV7-2 with TRBJ2-2; 9 bases are a match to TRBD1. Germline loops: CDR1 SGHTA, CDR2 FQGNSA. The junction had 7 bases not matched to a gene; V was cut back by 5 bases and J by 6 bases. The CDR3 extends over 15 amino acids. The CDR3 DNA follows: TGTGCCAGCAGCCCCGTACAGGGGGCGTCCGGGGAGCTGTTTTTT. It yields the protein CASSPVQGASGELFF. Filled out from reference TRBV7-2 and TRBJ2-2, the complete variable domain reads GAGVSQSPSNKVTEKGKDVELRCDPISGHTALYWYRQSLGQGLEFLIYFQGNSAPDKSGLPSDRFSAERTGGSVSTLTIQRTQQEDSAVYLCASSPVQGASGELFFGEGSRLTVL.